The clone carrying this T cell receptor (beta chain) was observed at least ten times. The antigen remains unidentified. TCRdb independently ran MiXCR on the 5' RACE reads; one entry per CDR3 protein. This sample has under 90,000 distinct CDR3 sequences, with roughly 9.9% found just once. The data originate from a study of neurological immune-mediated disorders. Whole-study findings and limits: The most TCR clonal expansion was seen in HTLV-1-associated myelopathy, and the least was seen in multiple sclerosis, which fell below healthy controls.

CDR1 and CDR2 from the germline V gene are DFQATT and SNEGSKA (reference sequence). V lost 6 bases, J lost 8 bases, and 19 bases lay in between. CDR3 length: 13 residues. This rearrangement joins TRBV20-1 to TRBJ1-2, with D maybe TRBD1 (5 bases). The sample taken for sequencing was PBMCs. This TCR derives from a man aged 45-65 years in good health. CDR3 in amino acids: CSAQGPAVDGYTF. CDR3 DNA sequence: TGCAGTGCCCAGGGCCCTGCAGTAGACGGCTACACCTTC.